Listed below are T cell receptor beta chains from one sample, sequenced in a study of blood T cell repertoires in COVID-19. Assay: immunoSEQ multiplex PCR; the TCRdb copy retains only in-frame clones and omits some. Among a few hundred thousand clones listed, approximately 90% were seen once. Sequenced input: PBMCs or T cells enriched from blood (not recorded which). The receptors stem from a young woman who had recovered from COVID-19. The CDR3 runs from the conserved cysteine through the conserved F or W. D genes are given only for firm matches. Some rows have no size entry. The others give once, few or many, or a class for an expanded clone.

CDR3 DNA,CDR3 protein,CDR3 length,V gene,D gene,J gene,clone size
TGTGCCAGCAGTGATGCCGCGGCAGCGAACACTGAAGCTTTCTTT,CASSDAAAANTEAFF,15,TRBV2,.,TRBJ1-1,.
TGCGCCAGCAGCCAAGGGGTCCCCTTAGGGGCAGGCGAGCAGTACTTC,CASSQGVPLGAGEQYF,16,TRBV4-1,.,TRBJ2-7,few
TGTGCCAGCAGCCCCCAAGGGGAGGACACTGAAGCTTTCTTT,CASSPQGEDTEAFF,14,TRBV21-1,.,TRBJ1-1,.
TGTGCCAGTAGTCCCAACTGGGGCAGTCTTAGCAATCAGCCCCAGCATTTT,CASSPNWGSLSNQPQHF,17,TRBV19,.,TRBJ1-5,.
TGTGCCAGCAGTTACGGGGAGTCTCCCACAGATACGCAGTATTTT,CASSYGESPTDTQYF,15,TRBV6-5,.,TRBJ2-3,few
TGTGCCAGCAGTTTACAGCGGGTCGGCACAGATACGCAGTATTTT,CASSLQRVGTDTQYF,15,TRBV27,.,TRBJ2-3,.
TGCAGCGTTGGGGGGCCGGGGGAGACCCAGTACTTC,CSVGGPGETQYF,12,TRBV29-1,.,TRBJ2-5,.
TGTGCCAGCAGTGAGAGCCAACTAGCGGGGGATACGCAGTATTTT,CASSESQLAGDTQYF,15,TRBV2,TRBD2,TRBJ2-3,.
TGCGCCAGCAGCTTGGATATTGGGGCTTTAGGCGGCTACACCTTC,CASSLDIGALGGYTF,15,TRBV5-1,.,TRBJ1-2,once
TGTGCCAGTAGTATGCGGCAGGGGGTGGGATATAGCAATCAGCCCCAGCATTTT,CASSMRQGVGYSNQPQHF,18,TRBV19,TRBD1,TRBJ1-5,.
TGCGCCAGCAGCCAAGTAGGACAGGCTAATGAAAAACTGTTTTTT,CASSQVGQANEKLFF,15,TRBV4-1,TRBD1,TRBJ1-4,.
TGTGCCAGCAGCAGATCCGGGACAGGCAGTTCACCCCTCCACTTT,CASSRSGTGSSPLHF,15,TRBV7-6,TRBD1,TRBJ1-6,.
TGTGCCAGCACCACTAAACGGACTAGCGGGAGGGCCGCCACCGGGGAGCTGTTTTTT,CASTTKRTSGRAATGELFF,19,TRBV3-1/TRBV3-2,TRBD2,TRBJ2-2,.
TGTGCCAGCAGCTTAACCACAGCCAGCACAGATACGCAGTATTTT,CASSLTTASTDTQYF,15,TRBV11-2,.,TRBJ2-3,.